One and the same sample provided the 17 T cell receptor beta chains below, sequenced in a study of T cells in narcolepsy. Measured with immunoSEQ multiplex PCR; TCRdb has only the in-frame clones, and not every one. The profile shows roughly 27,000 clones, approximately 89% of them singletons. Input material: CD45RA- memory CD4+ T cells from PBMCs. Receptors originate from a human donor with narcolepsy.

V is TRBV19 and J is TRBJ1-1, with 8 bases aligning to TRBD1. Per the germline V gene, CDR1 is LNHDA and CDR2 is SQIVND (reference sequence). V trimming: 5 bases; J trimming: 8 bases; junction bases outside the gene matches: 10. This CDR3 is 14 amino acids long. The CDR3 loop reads CASSDQDRVREAFF. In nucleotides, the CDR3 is TGTGCCAGTAGTGATCAGGACAGGGTTAGAGAAGCTTTCTTT.

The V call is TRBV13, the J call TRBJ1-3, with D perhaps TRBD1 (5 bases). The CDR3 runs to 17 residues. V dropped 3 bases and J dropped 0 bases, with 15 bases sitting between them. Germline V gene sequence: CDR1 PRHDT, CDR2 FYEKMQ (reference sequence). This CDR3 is CASSFGIQGDSGNTIYF. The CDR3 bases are TGTGCCAGCAGCTTTGGGATTCAGGGTGACTCTGGAAACACCATATATTTT.

Here the CDR3 DNA reads TGTGCCAGCAGTTATAAGTCTAACTATGGCTACACCTTC. Its protein product is CASSYKSNYGYTF. The chain joins TRBV6-5 to TRBJ1-2; D unresolved. V was pared by 3 bases and J by 0 bases, with 5 bases between. CDR1 is MNHEY, CDR2 SVGAGI, per germline. CDR3 size: 13 residues.

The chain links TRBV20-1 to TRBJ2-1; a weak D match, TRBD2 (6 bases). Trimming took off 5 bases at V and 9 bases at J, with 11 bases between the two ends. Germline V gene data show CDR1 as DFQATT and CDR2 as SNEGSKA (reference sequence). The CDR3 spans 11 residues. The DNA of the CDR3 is TGCAGTGCTCGATCAGCGGGTGAGCAGTTCTTC. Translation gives CSARSAGEQFF.

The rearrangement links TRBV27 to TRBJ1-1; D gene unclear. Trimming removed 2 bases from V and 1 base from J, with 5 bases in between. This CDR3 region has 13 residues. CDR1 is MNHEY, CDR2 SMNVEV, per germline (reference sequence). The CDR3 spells CASSLRGNTEAFF. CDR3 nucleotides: TGTGCCAGCAGTTTACGGGGGAACACTGAAGCTTTCTTT.

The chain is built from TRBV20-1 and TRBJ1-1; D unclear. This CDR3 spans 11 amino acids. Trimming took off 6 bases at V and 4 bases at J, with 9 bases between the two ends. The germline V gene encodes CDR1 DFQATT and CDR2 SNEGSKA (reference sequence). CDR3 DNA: TGCAGTGCAGAAAGAGCCACTGAAGCTTTCTTT. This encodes CSAERATEAFF.

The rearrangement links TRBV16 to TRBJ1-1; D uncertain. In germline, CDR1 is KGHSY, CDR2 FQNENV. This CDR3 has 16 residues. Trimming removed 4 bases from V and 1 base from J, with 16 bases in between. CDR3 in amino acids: CASSLSRAEANTEAFF. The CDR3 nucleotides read TGTGCCAGCAGCCTAAGCCGGGCGGAAGCGAACACTGAAGCTTTCTTT.

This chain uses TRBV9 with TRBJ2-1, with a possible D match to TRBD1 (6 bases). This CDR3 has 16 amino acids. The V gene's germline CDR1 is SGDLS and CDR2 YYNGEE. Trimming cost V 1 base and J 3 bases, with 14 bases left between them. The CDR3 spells CASSVTQGSSYNEQFF. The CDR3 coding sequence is TGTGCCAGCAGCGTAACTCAGGGGTCAAGCTACAATGAGCAGTTCTTC.

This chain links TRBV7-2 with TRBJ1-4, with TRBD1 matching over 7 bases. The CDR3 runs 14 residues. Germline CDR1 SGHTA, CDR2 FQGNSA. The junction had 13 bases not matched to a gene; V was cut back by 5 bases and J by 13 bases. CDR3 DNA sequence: TGTGCCAGCAGCCCGACAGGGCTCGGGGGGGGACTGTTTTTT. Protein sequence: CASSPTGLGGGLFF.

DNA of the CDR3: TGTGCCAGCAGCTTGGGGTTGAGTCAGCCCCAGCATTTT. Its protein product is CASSLGLSQPQHF. V and J are TRBV5-6 and TRBJ1-5; D is unresolved. CDR3 size: 13 residues. Trimming left V 0 bases short and J 6 bases short, with 7 bases between. Germline-derived CDR1 and CDR2 are SGHDT and YYEEEE.

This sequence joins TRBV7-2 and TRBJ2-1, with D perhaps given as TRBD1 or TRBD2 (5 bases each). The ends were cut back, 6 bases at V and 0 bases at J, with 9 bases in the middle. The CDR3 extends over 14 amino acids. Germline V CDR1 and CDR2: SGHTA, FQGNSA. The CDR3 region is CASSLGVSYNEQFF. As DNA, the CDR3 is TGTGCCAGCAGTTTGGGGGTCTCCTACAATGAGCAGTTCTTC.

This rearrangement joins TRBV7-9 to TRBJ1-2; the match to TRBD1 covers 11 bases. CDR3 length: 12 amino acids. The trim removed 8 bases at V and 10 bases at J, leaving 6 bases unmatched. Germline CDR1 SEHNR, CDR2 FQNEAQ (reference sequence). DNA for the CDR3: TGTGCCAGCGACCGGGACAGGGGGTCCTACACCTTC. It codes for CASDRDRGSYTF.

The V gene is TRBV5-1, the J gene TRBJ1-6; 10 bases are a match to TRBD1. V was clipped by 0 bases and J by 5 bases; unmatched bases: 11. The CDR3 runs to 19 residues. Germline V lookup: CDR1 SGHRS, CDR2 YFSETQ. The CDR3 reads CASSLARRQGAEDNSPLHF. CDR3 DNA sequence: TGCGCCAGCAGCTTGGCCAGGAGACAGGGGGCTGAGGATAATTCACCCCTCCACTTT.

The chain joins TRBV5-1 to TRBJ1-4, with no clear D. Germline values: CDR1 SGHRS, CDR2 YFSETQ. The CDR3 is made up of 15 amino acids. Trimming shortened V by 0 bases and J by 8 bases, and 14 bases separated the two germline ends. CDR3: CASSLASERREKLFF. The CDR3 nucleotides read TGCGCCAGCAGCTTGGCCAGTGAGAGAAGGGAAAAACTGTTTTTT. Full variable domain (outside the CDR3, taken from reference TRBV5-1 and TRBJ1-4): KAGVTQTPRYLIKTRGQQVTLSCSPISGHRSVSWYQQTPGQGLQFLFEYFSETQRNKGNFPGRFSGRQFSNSRSEMNVSTLELGDSALYLCASSLASERREKLFFGSGTQLSVL.

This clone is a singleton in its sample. The CDR3 is CASRPMGQGDQPQHF. The CDR3 nucleotides are TGTGCCAGCAGACCTATGGGACAGGGCGATCAGCCCCAGCATTTT. This chain links TRBV27 with TRBJ1-5; 9 nucleotides line up with TRBD1. Unmatched junction bases numbered 8, after V lost 6 bases and J lost 5 bases. This CDR3 is built from 15 residues. CDR1 is MNHEY and CDR2 is SMNVEV in the germline V gene (reference sequence).

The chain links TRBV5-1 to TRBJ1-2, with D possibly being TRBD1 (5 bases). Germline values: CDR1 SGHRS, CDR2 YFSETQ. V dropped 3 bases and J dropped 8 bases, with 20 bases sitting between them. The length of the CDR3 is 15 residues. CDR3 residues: CASSYGTQASEGYTF. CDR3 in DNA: TGCGCCAGCAGCTATGGAACACAGGCTTCAGAAGGCTACACCTTC.

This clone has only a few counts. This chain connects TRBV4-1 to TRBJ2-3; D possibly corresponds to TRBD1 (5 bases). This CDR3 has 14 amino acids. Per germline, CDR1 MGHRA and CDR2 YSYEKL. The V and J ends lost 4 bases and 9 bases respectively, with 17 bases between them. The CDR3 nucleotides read TGCGCCAGCAGCCCAGGGCTAGAGCCTCTAACGCAGTATTTT. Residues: CASSPGLEPLTQYF.